Shown below are 26 T cell receptor beta chains from a single sample sequenced in a study of blood T cell repertoires in COVID-19. TCRdb keeps only in-frame clones here, not all; method: immunoSEQ multiplex PCR. The data show about 83,000 clones, around 87% seen once. Sequencing used peripheral blood. Source of these receptors: an elderly man with active or convalescent COVID-19.

The chain has TRBV12-3 or TRBV12-4 and TRBJ1-1; D is undetermined. With 3 bases removed from V and 1 base from J, the gap between germline ends came to 6 bases. The CDR3 length is 13 residues. This chain's CDR3 is CASSLEGNTEAFF. CDR3 nucleotide sequence: TGTGCCAGCAGTTTGGAGGGGAACACTGAAGCTTTCTTT.

This clone has just a few counts. The V and J genes are TRBV9 and TRBJ1-2; D unresolved. This CDR3 contains 15 residues. Germline CDR1 reads SGDLS; CDR2 reads YYNGEE. V lost 4 bases to trimming and J lost 8 bases, with 21 bases between them. In nucleotides, the CDR3 is TGTGCCAGCAGCCCCACGCGAGGAGAAACGGGGGGCTACACCTTC. Translation: CASSPTRGETGGYTF.

This clone was observed a few times. The rearrangement joins TRBV6-5 to TRBJ1-4, with 7 nucleotides matching TRBD1. The V segment lost 7 bases and the J segment 4 bases; nucleotides outside the gene matches: 9. The CDR3 runs 15 residues. Germline V gene sequence: CDR1 MNHEY, CDR2 SVGAGI. CDR3 region: CASTRDRDNNEKLFF. The CDR3 DNA is TGTGCCAGCACCCGGGACAGAGACAATAATGAAAAACTGTTTTTT.

The chain uses TRBV9 and TRBJ2-1; 7 bases agree with TRBD2. The J segment lost 3 bases and the V segment lost 1 base, leaving 1 base of the junction unmatched. Looked up from germline, CDR1 is SGDLS and CDR2 is YYNGEE. There are 14 residues in the CDR3. CDR3 protein: CASSVSGNYNEQFF. The CDR3 bases are TGTGCCAGCAGCGTAAGCGGGAACTACAATGAGCAGTTCTTC.

This sequence joins TRBV6-5 and TRBJ1-4; no firm D call. V lost 8 bases, J lost 6 bases, and 13 bases lay in between. Looked up from germline, CDR1 is MNHEY and CDR2 is SVGAGI. There are 13 residues in the CDR3. CDR3 region: CASGQRIYEKLFF. DNA for the CDR3: TGTGCCAGCGGGCAGAGAATTTATGAAAAACTGTTTTTT.

The chain joins TRBV9 to TRBJ2-5; TRBD1 matches 12 bases. Germline V gives CDR1 SGDLS, CDR2 YYNGEE. The junction had 6 bases not matched to a gene; V was cut back by 2 bases and J by 4 bases. The CDR3 totals 16 residues. The DNA for the CDR3 is TGTGCCAGCAGCGTCTCCGGGACAGGGGGCTCAGAGACCCAGTACTTC. The encoded protein is CASSVSGTGGSETQYF.

This clone was detected only once. V usage is TRBV6-5 and J usage is TRBJ1-3; D is uncertain. Germline values: CDR1 MNHEY, CDR2 SVGAGI. This CDR3 has 14 amino acids. Trimming shortened V by 10 bases and J by 0 bases, and 13 bases separated the two germline ends. CDR3 sequence (DNA): TGTGCCATCTCACAGATTTCCTCTGGAAACACCATATATTTT. Residues: CAISQISSGNTIYF.

The rearrangement links TRBV18 to TRBJ1-1; a possible D gene is TRBD1 (5 bases). The CDR3 sequence is 13 residues long. The germline gives CDR1 KGHSH, CDR2 LQKENI. Trimming left V 4 bases short and J 5 bases short, with 11 bases between. The CDR3 loop reads CASSQGRATEAFF. The CDR3 DNA follows: TGTGCCAGCTCACAGGGCAGGGCTACTGAAGCTTTCTTT.

The J gene is TRBJ1-3, the V gene TRBV5-6; D uncertain. Germline loops: CDR1 SGHDT, CDR2 YYEEEE. Trimming took 5 bases from V and 0 from J, leaving 15 bases between them. The CDR3 extends over 16 amino acids. The chain's CDR3 is CASSLLGQDSGNTIYF. CDR3 coding DNA: TGTGCCAGCAGTTTACTAGGGCAGGACTCTGGAAACACCATATATTTT.

The chain links TRBV6-1 to TRBJ2-5, with 7 nucleotides matching TRBD2. Germline lookup yields CDR1 MNHNS and CDR2 SASEGT. V shed 2 bases, J shed 5 bases, and the junction held 11 bases outside the gene matches. This CDR3 spans 16 amino acids. The CDR3 sequence is CASSEYLGGFWETQYF. CDR3 bases: TGTGCCAGCAGTGAATACCTGGGAGGGTTCTGGGAGACCCAGTACTTC.

A few counts support this clone. V is TRBV7-8 and J is TRBJ1-2; 9 bases agree with TRBD1. V was pared by 5 bases and J by 8 bases, with 15 bases of the junction left unmatched. Germline V gene sequence: CDR1 SGHVS, CDR2 FQNEAQ. The CDR3 sequence is 16 residues long. The CDR3 region has the DNA TGTGCCAGCAGCCCGGGACAGGGCTCTATTTCGGGAGGCTACACCTTC. It yields the protein CASSPGQGSISGGYTF.

The rearrangement uses TRBV19 and TRBJ1-5; 7 bases match TRBD1. The CDR3 runs to 13 residues. The germline V gene encodes CDR1 LNHDA and CDR2 SQIVND (reference sequence). V was pared by 6 bases and J by 6 bases, with 5 bases of the junction left unmatched. The CDR3 is CASSRDRGQPQHF. DNA for the CDR3: TGTGCCAGTAGCAGGGACAGAGGTCAGCCCCAGCATTTT.

This clone was counted a single time. V gene TRBV7-2 combines with J gene TRBJ1-1; D possibly corresponds to TRBD1 (6 bases). The germline V gene encodes CDR1 SGHTA and CDR2 FQGNSA. The CDR3 length is 14 residues. V was shortened by 1 base and J by 6 bases, with 12 bases between the two germline ends. In DNA, the CDR3 is TGTGCCAGCAGCTTAGATTCAGGGGTTGCTGAAGCTTTCTTT. Translated: CASSLDSGVAEAFF.

The chain combines TRBV6-5 with TRBJ1-6, with D tentatively TRBD1 (5 bases). V was trimmed by 2 bases and J by 5 bases, leaving 10 bases between them. CDR3 size: 15 residues. Germline assignment: CDR1 MNHEY and CDR2 SVGAGI. As DNA, the CDR3 is TGTGCCAGCAGTTACGGCCGACAGAATAATTCACCCCTCCACTTT. Translating it yields CASSYGRQNNSPLHF.

The chain employs TRBV9 and TRBJ2-2; 8 bases are a match to TRBD1. Germline trimming cut 2 bases from V and 1 base from J; bases unmatched to any gene: 4. This CDR3 comprises 16 residues. Germline V lookup: CDR1 SGDLS, CDR2 YYNGEE. CDR3 DNA sequence: TGTGCCAGCAGCGTCGGAGGGACAGGGAACACCGGGGAGCTGTTTTTT. Amino acids: CASSVGGTGNTGELFF.

The chain is built from TRBV13 and TRBJ1-6; D gene ambiguous. The CDR3 loop spans 13 amino acids. V dropped 3 bases and J dropped 7 bases, with 7 bases sitting between them. CDR1 is PRHDT, CDR2 FYEKMQ, per germline (reference sequence). The chain's CDR3 is CASSLRANSPLHF. In nucleotides, the CDR3 is TGTGCCAGCAGCTTGAGGGCGAATTCACCCCTCCACTTT.

This chain joins TRBV7-9 and TRBJ1-5; 7 bases are a match to TRBD1. This CDR3 contains 14 residues. Germline lookup yields CDR1 SEHNR and CDR2 FQNEAQ (reference sequence). With 5 bases clipped from V and 9 bases from J, the junction kept 10 bases outside the gene matches. In DNA form, the CDR3 reads TGTGCCAGCAGCCATGGGGGACAGTCATGGCCCCAGCATTTT. Translating gives CASSHGGQSWPQHF.

The chain is built from TRBV24-1 and TRBJ1-2; 10 nucleotides align to TRBD1. Germline assignment: CDR1 KGHDR and CDR2 SFDVKD. This CDR3 has 17 residues. V trimming: 3 bases; J trimming: 1 base; junction bases outside the gene matches: 7. The CDR3 DNA reads as TGTGCCACCAGTGATCCGTACGGGACAGGGGTTAACTATGGCTACACCTTC. Amino acid sequence: CATSDPYGTGVNYGYTF.

The V gene is TRBV2, the J gene TRBJ1-2, with TRBD1 as a possible D gene (6 bases). Between the trimmed V and J ends, which lost 4 bases and 4 bases, there was a span of 16 bases. Germline V gene lookup returns CDR1 SNHLY and CDR2 FYNNEI. This CDR3 region has 15 residues. CDR3 loop: CASSAGQGSGYGYTF. CDR3 coding DNA: TGTGCCAGCAGTGCTGGGCAGGGGAGTGGCTATGGCTACACCTTC.

V and J are TRBV6-5 and TRBJ1-1, with 9 bases that match TRBD1. Germline loops: CDR1 MNHEY, CDR2 SVGAGI. The CDR3 runs to 13 residues. V trimming: 9 bases; J trimming: 3 bases; junction bases outside the gene matches: 5. The CDR3 DNA sequence: TGTGCCAGTCGGGGGACAGGGCACACTGAAGCTTTCTTT. Its translation: CASRGTGHTEAFF.

V gene TRBV7-2 combines with J gene TRBJ2-4; 8 bases are a match to TRBD1. This CDR3 has 14 amino acids. Germline values: CDR1 SGHTA, CDR2 FQGNSA. Losses at the gene ends were 5 bases for V and 9 bases for J; bases not matched to a gene: 9. The CDR3 region is CASSTGTGDTIQYF. Written as DNA, the CDR3 is TGTGCCAGCAGCACCGGGACAGGAGATACCATTCAGTACTTC.

The chain uses TRBV5-5 and TRBJ1-1; D gene unclear. Looked up from germline, CDR1 is SGHKS and CDR2 is YYEKEE (reference sequence). The CDR3 sequence is 15 residues long. Trimming stripped 4 bases from V and 5 bases from J, with 18 bases between. This CDR3 is CASSATGAGRTEAFF. In nucleotides, the CDR3 is TGTGCCAGCAGCGCCACGGGCGCGGGTCGGACTGAAGCTTTCTTT. Full variable domain (outside the CDR3, taken from reference TRBV5-5 and TRBJ1-1): DAGVTQSPTHLIKTRGQQVTLRCSPISGHKSVSWYQQVLGQGPQFIFQYYEKEERGRGNFPDRFSARQFPNYSSELNVNALLLGDSALYLCASSATGAGRTEAFFGQGTRLTVV.

This clone was seen once. CDR3 amino acids: CASSGEVGVTDTQYF. DNA for the CDR3: TGCGCCAGCAGCGGCGAAGTAGGGGTCACAGATACGCAGTATTTT. The rearrangement links TRBV5-1 to TRBJ2-3; D is possibly TRBD1 (5 bases). CDR1 and CDR2 (germline): SGHRS, YFSETQ. This CDR3 has 15 amino acids. V gave up 4 bases and J gave up 2 bases, with 14 bases separating them.

The chain carries TRBV5-6 and TRBJ1-2; TRBD1 is a possible D gene (5 bases). Trimming left V 5 bases short and J 2 bases short, with 10 bases between. This CDR3 contains 13 residues. In germline, CDR1 is SGHDT, CDR2 YYEEEE. As DNA, the CDR3 is TGTGCCAGCAGACCTGGACACAACTATGGCTACACCTTC. It encodes CASRPGHNYGYTF.

This clone was observed once. The chain links TRBV25-1 to TRBJ2-5; 7 positions agree with TRBD1. The CDR3 covers 14 residues. Per the germline V gene, CDR1 is MGHDK and CDR2 is SYGVNS. V shed 2 bases, J shed 5 bases, and the junction held 5 bases outside the gene matches. DNA of the CDR3: TGTGCCAGCAGTGAACGGGGCAGGGGGGAGACCCAGTACTTC. Translating gives CASSERGRGETQYF.

This clone was observed a single time. The chain couples TRBV6-5 to TRBJ2-1; 7 bases are a match to TRBD1. Per the germline V gene, CDR1 is MNHEY and CDR2 is SVGAGI. CDR3 length equals 13 residues. With 0 bases clipped from V and 15 bases from J, the junction kept 8 bases outside the gene matches. The CDR3 DNA sequence: TGTGCCAGCAGTTACTCCGGACAGGAGGATCGGTTCTTC. This encodes CASSYSGQEDRFF.